The clone carrying this T cell receptor (beta chain) was observed many times. Germline assignment: CDR1 SGHVS and CDR2 FQNEAQ. The V end was cut by 5 bases, the J end by 4 bases, with 14 bases between. CDR3 length: 14 residues. Generated by immunoSEQ multiplex PCR, the TCRdb table keeps only in-frame clones and is missing some. The table has about 39,000 clones, 70% to 90% seen once. The record originates from a study of blood T cell repertoires in COVID-19. Study-level background: The origin of the acute and convalescent COVID-19 samples was the United States, Italy and Spain. In each case, the material was cDNA or gDNA derived from T cells, B-cell-depleted T cells, or PBMCs.

The material sequenced was peripheral blood. The TCR sequence derives from a man in his 70s with acute or convalescent COVID-19. V is TRBV7-8 and J is TRBJ1-1; D might be TRBD1 (6 bases). The CDR3 loop reads CASSPTQGITEAFF. The CDR3 region has the DNA TGTGCCAGCAGCCCAACGCAGGGGATCACTGAAGCTTTCTTT. Looking up the rest from reference TRBV7-8 and TRBJ1-1 gives the full variable domain: GAGVSQSPRYKVAKRGQDVALRCDPISGHVSLFWYQQALGQGPEFLTYFQNEAQLDKSGLPSDRFFAERPEGSVSTLKIQRTQQEDSAVYLCASSPTQGITEAFFGQGTRLTVV.